This TCR beta chain was captured in a study of cytomegalovirus exposure and HLA in healthy donors. Study-wide results and caveats: Later analysis placed DRB1 highest and HLA-C lowest in TCR association rates, which differed by HLA locus.

Details on this clone: Its antigen is unknown.

Both 60 Vbeta primers and 13 Jbeta primers went into the PCR. Clones were read by immunoSEQ multiplex PCR, and TCRdb kept only the in-frame ones, dropping some. This table has 90,000 to 120,000 clones, about 74% appearing once. Germline CDR1 and CDR2: SGHDN and FVKESK. V was trimmed by 0 bases and J by 11 bases, leaving 13 bases between them. This CDR3 comprises 13 residues. The receptor was derived from a woman in her thirties or forties in good health and CMV-seropositive. The sample taken for sequencing was PBMCs. The genes are TRBV14 and TRBJ1-1; D is possibly TRBD1 (6 bases). The CDR3 protein is CASSQDLAGGAFF. The DNA of the CDR3 is TGTGCCAGCAGCCAAGACCTCGCGGGGGGCGCTTTCTTT.